These T cell receptor beta chains were read from a single sample in a study of blood T cell repertoires in COVID-19. Generated by immunoSEQ multiplex PCR, the TCRdb table keeps only in-frame clones and is missing some. The top ten clones hold 2.6% of a sample with hundreds of thousands of clones, about nine tenths of them seen once. Sequences were obtained from PBMCs or T cells enriched from blood (not recorded which). These receptors all stem from a woman aged 25 to 39 with acute COVID-19. Both conserved end residues are part of each CDR3. Each record gives: J gene, V gene, clone size, D gene, CDR3 DNA, CDR3 protein. D genes are given only for firm matches. Clone size, where shown, is once, few, many, or a class for clones that have expanded.

TRBJ2-7,TRBV7-2,NA,NA,TGTGCCAGCAGCGCAGGACAGTCTTACTACGAGCAGTACTTC,CASSAGQSYYEQYF
TRBJ1-1,TRBV4-2,NA,NA,TGTGCCAGCAGCCAAAATCCGACACAGAACACTGAAGCTTTCTTT,CASSQNPTQNTEAFF
TRBJ1-2,TRBV30,NA,NA,TGTGCCTGGAGCAATAGACAGGCCGGCTACACCTTC,CAWSNRQAGYTF
TRBJ1-6,TRBV7-9,NA,NA,TGTGCCAGCAGCTTAGACAGTTTTTATTCACCCCTCCACTTT,CASSLDSFYSPLHF
TRBJ2-1,TRBV18,NA,NA,TGTGCCAGCTCACCTCCGGGGGTTAATGAGCAGTTCTTC,CASSPPGVNEQFF
TRBJ2-3,TRBV18,NA,NA,TGTGCCAGCTCACCAAGGCAGGTTGATACGCAGTATTTT,CASSPRQVDTQYF
TRBJ1-3,TRBV6-5,NA,NA,TGTGCCAGCACCCCTCGGAGAGGAGGTGGAAACACCATATATTTT,CASTPRRGGGNTIYF
TRBJ2-4,TRBV7-2,NA,NA,TGTGCCAGCAGCCCGGTGGGACTCCGTGGAAAAAACATTCAGTACTTC,CASSPVGLRGKNIQYF
TRBJ2-5,TRBV5-1,NA,NA,TGCGCCAGCAGCTCGGCGGGCGGTCAAGAGACCCAGTACTTC,CASSSAGGQETQYF
TRBJ2-6,TRBV19,NA,TRBD1,TGTGCCAGTAGTCAGGGGGCCGGGGCCAACGTCCTGACTTTC,CASSQGAGANVLTF
TRBJ1-4,TRBV7-9,once,TRBD1,TGTGCCAGCAGCCTCGACAGGGGCACTAATGAAAAACTGTTTTTT,CASSLDRGTNEKLFF
TRBJ1-2,TRBV7-2,once,TRBD1,TGTGCCAGCAGCTTAGTGACCGGGACAGCCTCATTGTTGGGTGGCTACACCTTC,CASSLVTGTASLLGGYTF
TRBJ1-4,TRBV5-1,NA,NA,TGCGCCAGCAGCTTAGAAACAGCAACTAATGAAAAACTGTTTTTT,CASSLETATNEKLFF
TRBJ2-2,TRBV11-2,NA,NA,TGTGCCAGCTCCCGGGGGACTGGGGGGGAGCTGTTTTTT,CASSRGTGGELFF
TRBJ2-2,TRBV4-1,NA,NA,TGCGCCAGCAGCCAAGATGTGGCGGGATCCGGGGAGCTGTTTTTT,CASSQDVAGSGELFF
TRBJ2-2,TRBV3-1/TRBV3-2,medium-sized,NA,TGTGCCAGCAGCCCCTCTGGGGCAGAATTAAACACCGGGGAGCTGTTTTTT,CASSPSGAELNTGELFF
TRBJ1-4,TRBV7-9,NA,NA,TGTGCCAGCAGGGGAACAGGGAAGGCGAATGAAAAACTGTTTTTT,CASRGTGKANEKLFF
TRBJ1-3,TRBV6-1,NA,TRBD1,TGTGCCAGCAGTGAATTTTGGACAGGTGCCGGCGGAAACACCATATATTTT,CASSEFWTGAGGNTIYF
TRBJ1-1,TRBV10-1,many,TRBD1,TGCGCCAGCAGTGAGTCGGGGACAGCACATCGAGCTTTCTTT,CASSESGTAHRAFF
TRBJ2-7,TRBV30,NA,TRBD1,TGTGCCTGGAGTCAGGGACAGTACGAGCAGTACTTC,CAWSQGQYEQYF
TRBJ1-3,TRBV7-8,NA,NA,TGTGCCAGCAGCTTAGTTGGTTGGGGGGCTGGAAACACCATATATTTT,CASSLVGWGAGNTIYF
TRBJ1-2,TRBV3-1/TRBV3-2,NA,TRBD1,TGTGCCAGCAGCCGGGACAGGGGGCTTCTCGATGGCTACACCTTC,CASSRDRGLLDGYTF
TRBJ2-7,TRBV7-8,NA,TRBD2,TGTGCCAGCAGCATTGGGACGGGAGGTGGGACCTACGAGCAGTACTTC,CASSIGTGGGTYEQYF
TRBJ2-5,TRBV5-1,NA,NA,TGCGCCAGCAGCTTGCTTGGGGGCCATACGGAGACCCAGTACTTC,CASSLLGGHTETQYF
TRBJ1-1,TRBV29-1,NA,TRBD1,TGCAGCGTTGGGGGGGGACAGGCGAACACTGAAGCTTTCTTT,CSVGGGQANTEAFF
TRBJ2-7,TRBV4-1,NA,TRBD1,TGCGCCAGCAGCCAGGCGGGACAGGAAAGGGAGCAGTACTTC,CASSQAGQEREQYF
TRBJ2-2,TRBV19,NA,NA,TGTGCCAGGAATGACTTCGGTGCGAAATCACCTTGGAAAACCGGGGAGCTGTTTTTT,CARNDFGAKSPWKTGELFF
TRBJ1-5,TRBV19,NA,NA,TGTGCCAGTACCGAAAACAGGGAAGAGCCCCAGCATTTT,CASTENREEPQHF
TRBJ1-2,TRBV19,NA,TRBD1,TGTGCCAGTAGTATCCCCGGGACAGGGGGTGGCTACACCTTC,CASSIPGTGGGYTF
TRBJ1-1,TRBV4-1,once,NA,TGCGCCAGCAGCCAAAGCCAAGCAGGGAAGGGCACTGAAGCTTTCTTT,CASSQSQAGKGTEAFF
TRBJ1-1,TRBV18,NA,TRBD1,TGTGCCAGCTCACCACCAGGGGGCAATGAAGCTTTCTTT,CASSPPGGNEAFF
TRBJ2-7,TRBV7-2,NA,TRBD2,TGTGCCAGCAGCTCCCGGGTAGCGGGGGGGAGCTCCTACGAGCAGTACTTC,CASSSRVAGGSSYEQYF
TRBJ2-2,TRBV4-2,NA,NA,TGTGCCAGCAGCCACGGCACCGGGGAGCTGTTTTTT,CASSHGTGELFF
TRBJ1-1,TRBV5-5,NA,NA,TGTGCCAGCAGCCGATGGGGGCCCTCGAACACTGAAGCTTTCTTT,CASSRWGPSNTEAFF
TRBJ2-2,TRBV13,NA,NA,TGTGCCAGCAGCTTCGACAGGCGGAACACCGGGGAGCTGTTTTTT,CASSFDRRNTGELFF
TRBJ2-3,TRBV3-1/TRBV3-2,NA,NA,TGTGCCAGCAGCCTTGGACAGCGAACTTTAGATACGCAGTATTTT,CASSLGQRTLDTQYF
TRBJ1-5,TRBV19,NA,TRBD1,TGTGCCAGTAGTATAGTAAGCGGCAGGGGGCAGCCCCAGCATTTT,CASSIVSGRGQPQHF
TRBJ1-4,TRBV5-6,NA,TRBD1,TGTGCCAGCAGCTCGAGGGACAGAAGGAAACTGTTTTTT,CASSSRDRRKLFF
TRBJ1-3,TRBV7-8,NA,TRBD1,TGTGCCAGCAGCGGCGGACAGGGCGAACTTGGAAACACCATATATTTT,CASSGGQGELGNTIYF
TRBJ1-6,TRBV6-5,NA,NA,TGTGCCAGCAGTTATGGGAGGATTTGGGATTCACCCCTCCACTTT,CASSYGRIWDSPLHF
TRBJ1-4,TRBV29-1,NA,NA,TGCAGCGTGACAGGAGCAACTAATGAAAAACTGTTTTTT,CSVTGATNEKLFF
TRBJ1-1,TRBV4-1,NA,NA,TGCGCCAGCAGCCAGCCTATAAAGAACACTGAAGCTTTCTTT,CASSQPIKNTEAFF
TRBJ1-1,TRBV10-3,NA,TRBD1,TGTGCCATCAGTGACACGACAGGGCCCACTGAAGCTTTCTTT,CAISDTTGPTEAFF
TRBJ2-7,TRBV11-2,NA,NA,TGTGCCAGCAGCCTAAACAGATTAATAACCTACGAGCAGTACTTC,CASSLNRLITYEQYF
TRBJ2-3,TRBV5-5,NA,NA,TGTGCCAGCAGCTTGTCAGGGTTCCACACAGATACGCAGTATTTT,CASSLSGFHTDTQYF
TRBJ1-2,TRBV2,NA,NA,TGTGCCAGCAGGGGGCCGGTGGGCTATGGCTACACCTTC,CASRGPVGYGYTF
TRBJ1-1,TRBV10-3,NA,NA,TGTGCCATCAGTGAGGGGACAACGAAGGTTGAAGCTTTCTTT,CAISEGTTKVEAFF
TRBJ1-4,TRBV5-6,NA,NA,TGTGCCAGCAGCACTCGTTTCCGTCCTGCAACTAATGAAAAACTGTTTTTT,CASSTRFRPATNEKLFF
TRBJ1-5,TRBV6-6,NA,NA,TGTGCCAGCAGCGACGGTGGGGCGGTCGATCAGCCCCAGCATTTT,CASSDGGAVDQPQHF
TRBJ1-2,TRBV29-1,once,NA,TGCAGCGTGGAACAGGGAGGCTATGGCTACACCTTC,CSVEQGGYGYTF
TRBJ1-1,TRBV2,NA,NA,TGTGCCAGTCTCCCCGGGGCAGGGGTTATCGGTGAAGCTTTCTTT,CASLPGAGVIGEAFF
TRBJ1-1,TRBV30,NA,NA,TGTGCCTGGAGTATTATTGGTTCGGGAGAAGCTTTCTTT,CAWSIIGSGEAFF